The 28 T cell receptor beta chains listed next were all sequenced from one sample in a study of OX40 agonist ivuxolimab in advanced cancers. Profiling relied on immunoSEQ multiplex PCR, and the TCRdb table lists in-frame clones only, not all of them. The sample holds 99,000 or so clones, about four fifths seen once. The specimen comprised CD4+ or CD8+ T cells sorted from blood, sampled in a trial of the OX40 agonist ivuxolimab. The receptor source for this set is an adult with an advanced solid tumor such as melanoma, head and neck, liver or kidney cancer.

The rearrangement links TRBV14 to TRBJ2-1; 10 bases agree with TRBD2. The germline V gene has CDR1 SGHDN and CDR2 FVKESK. Unmatched junction bases numbered 4, after V lost 4 bases and J lost 4 bases. The length of the CDR3 is 15 residues. CDR3 sequence (DNA): TGTGCCAGCAGCCTCCTGACTAGCGGGTACAATGAGCAGTTCTTC. This translates into CASSLLTSGYNEQFF. Together with reference TRBV14 and TRBJ2-1, the CDR3 gives the full variable domain: EAGVTQFPSHSVIEKGQTVTLRCDPISGHDNLYWYRRVMGKEIKFLLHFVKESKQDESGMPNNRFLAERTGGTYSTLKVQPAELEDSGVYFCASSLLTSGYNEQFFGPGTRLTVL.

The V call is TRBV5-1, the J call TRBJ1-4; D might be TRBD1 (6 bases). The germline V and J ends were trimmed by 1 base and 5 bases, with 12 bases remaining between them. This CDR3 comprises 15 residues. CDR1 is SGHRS, CDR2 YFSETQ, per germline. The DNA of the CDR3 is TGCGCCAGCAGCTTGAACCGGGGGCTGAATGAAAAACTGTTTTTT. It is translated as CASSLNRGLNEKLFF.

J is TRBJ1-1 and V is TRBV21-1. TRBV21-1 is a listed pseudogene. CDR3 length: 16 amino acids. The CDR3 loop is CASSKGPNREVTEAFF. CDR3 sequence (DNA): TGTGCCAGCAGCAAAGGCCCGAACAGGGAGGTGACTGAAGCTTTCTTT.

A few counts support this clone. CDR3 sequence reads: CASTLLGEQFF. The CDR3 nucleotides are TGTGCCAGCACCCTGCTGGGTGAGCAGTTCTTC. The genes are TRBV5-4 and TRBJ2-1; D gene unclear. Trimming shortened V by 6 bases and J by 9 bases, and 10 bases separated the two germline ends. Germline loops: CDR1 SGHNT, CDR2 YYREEE (reference sequence). The CDR3 contains 11 residues.

This CDR3 reads CASSARQGANYGYTF. CDR3 coding DNA: TGTGCCAGCAGCGCTAGACAGGGGGCTAACTATGGCTACACCTTC. The chain combines TRBV7-2 with TRBJ1-2, with TRBD1 identical over 9 bases. CDR3 size: 15 residues. CDR1 and CDR2 from the germline V gene are SGHTA and FQGNSA. V dropped 5 bases and J dropped 0; count of bases not matched to a gene: 4.

The DNA of the CDR3 is TGTGCCAGCAGTGAATTGGTGAGGCAGGGGGGGACTAATGAAAAACTGTTTTTT. This codes for CASSELVRQGGTNEKLFF. The V gene is TRBV25-1, the J gene TRBJ1-4; the match to TRBD1 covers 7 bases. Germline V gene sequence: CDR1 MGHDK, CDR2 SYGVNS. Trimming removed 1 base from V and 2 bases from J; junction bases left unmatched: 10. The CDR3 runs 18 residues.

The rearrangement uses TRBV5-4 and TRBJ1-2, with TRBD1 matching 7 bases. Unmatched junction bases numbered 8, after V lost 4 bases and J lost 5 bases. From germline, CDR1 is SGHNT and CDR2 YYREEE (reference sequence). The CDR3 is made up of 14 amino acids. This CDR3 reads CASSLDRPVYGYTF. CDR3 coding DNA: TGTGCCAGCAGCCTGGACAGGCCCGTTTATGGCTACACCTTC. The complete variable domain, with remaining parts taken from reference TRBV5-4 and TRBJ1-2, reads ETGVTQSPTHLIKTRGQQVTLRCSSQSGHNTVSWYQQALGQGPQFIFQYYREEENGRGNFPPRFSGLQFPNYSSELNVNALELDDSALYLCASSLDRPVYGYTFGSGTRLTVV.

A word on this clone: Other DNA sequences in this sample translate to the same CDR3. The gene calls are TRBV18 and TRBJ2-2; 8 bases agree with TRBD1. CDR3 length: 14 amino acids. Germline trimming cut 3 bases from V and 8 bases from J; bases unmatched to any gene: 5. The germline CDR1 and CDR2 sequences are KGHSH and LQKENI. The CDR3 region has the DNA TGTGCCAGCTCACCCGGACAGGGAGCAGGGGAGCTGTTTTTT. It codes for CASSPGQGAGELFF.

The chain employs TRBV6-6 and TRBJ1-2, with D perhaps matching TRBD1 (5 bases). V shed 6 bases and J shed 6 bases, with 11 bases lying between them. CDR1 is MNHNY, CDR2 SVGAGI, per germline (reference sequence). The CDR3 runs 12 residues. The CDR3 is CASSGGYDGYTF. Here the CDR3 DNA reads TGTGCCAGCAGCGGGGGTTACGATGGCTACACCTTC.

A word on this clone: One end of the junction does not line up with germline, which may come from a read error. The gene calls are TRBV11-2 and TRBJ1-4, with a weak D call TRBD1 (5 bases). The CDR3 consists of 14 residues. Germline V gives CDR1 SGHAT, CDR2 FQNNGV. CDR3 region: CASSWGLTNEKLFF. In DNA, the CDR3 is TGTGCCAGTAGCTGGGGCTTAACTAATGAAAAACTGTTTTTT.

The chain recombines TRBV6-6 with TRBJ2-7, with TRBD1 as a possible D gene (7 bases). The CDR3 runs 12 residues. From germline, CDR1 is MNHNY and CDR2 SVGAGI (reference sequence). The germline V and J ends were trimmed by 8 bases and 3 bases, with 11 bases remaining between them. The chain's CDR3 is CASGQGGYEQYF. DNA for the CDR3: TGTGCCAGCGGGCAGGGGGGCTACGAGCAGTACTTC.

Comments on this clone: With a much larger clone just one base away, this may be a read error. The rearrangement links TRBV19 to TRBJ1-1, with unresolved D. Trimming left V 3 bases short and J 1 base short, with 6 bases between. From germline, CDR1 is LNHDA and CDR2 SQIVND (reference sequence). The CDR3 runs 13 residues. The CDR3 sequence is CASSMAANTEAFF. Here the CDR3 DNA reads TGTGCCAGTAGTATGGCAGCGAACACTGAAGCTTTCTTT.

This clone was observed a handful of times. Other nucleotide sequences in the sample specify the same CDR3. The chain combines TRBV6-1 with TRBJ1-2, with D possibly TRBD1 on 5 matching bases. The CDR3 loop spans 13 amino acids. Trimming took 6 bases from V and 4 from J, leaving 12 bases between them. The V gene's germline CDR1 is MNHNS and CDR2 SASEGT. In nucleotides, the CDR3 is TGTGCCAGCAGAGTCCGGGACGGCTATGGCTACACCTTC. Translated, it gives CASRVRDGYGYTF.

The genes are TRBV30 and TRBJ2-7; 8 bases agree with TRBD1. Germline V CDR1 and CDR2: GTSNPN, SVGIG (reference sequence). The CDR3 contains 14 residues. The trim removed 2 bases at V and 2 bases at J, leaving 5 bases unmatched. CDR3 sequence: CAWSLGTGAYEQYF. The CDR3 DNA is TGTGCCTGGAGTCTCGGGACAGGAGCCTACGAGCAGTACTTC. Looking up the rest from reference TRBV30 and TRBJ2-7 gives the full variable domain: SQTIHQWPATLVQPVGSPLSLECTVEGTSNPNLYWYRQAAGRGLQLLFYSVGIGQISSEVPQNLSASRPQDRQFILSSKKLLLSDSGFYLCAWSLGTGAYEQYFGPGTRLTVT.

The V call is TRBV5-6, the J call TRBJ2-1; 9 bases match TRBD2. With 0 bases clipped from V and 7 bases from J, the junction kept 8 bases outside the gene matches. The CDR3 contains 16 residues. The germline gives CDR1 SGHDT, CDR2 YYEEEE. CDR3 DNA: TGTGCCAGCAGCTTGGTGACTAGCGGAGGGGGAAATGAGCAGTTCTTC. Translated, it gives CASSLVTSGGGNEQFF.

This chain connects TRBV27 to TRBJ2-7; 8 nucleotides agree with TRBD1. The CDR3 totals 15 residues. V was pared by 7 bases and J by 5 bases, with 13 bases of the junction left unmatched. The germline CDR1 and CDR2 sequences are MNHEY and SMNVEV (reference sequence). The CDR3 region is CASMVRGRGQNEQYF. CDR3 DNA: TGTGCCAGCATGGTCCGAGGCAGGGGGCAGAACGAGCAGTACTTC.

The chain recombines TRBV5-6 with TRBJ1-2; D is perhaps TRBD1 (5 bases). V was shortened by 4 bases and J by 9 bases, with 19 bases between the two germline ends. CDR1 and CDR2 from the germline V gene are SGHDT and YYEEEE. The length of the CDR3 is 14 residues. CDR3 nucleotide sequence: TGTGCCAGCAGCCCGGGGCGGAGGGAGCGGAGCTACACCTTC. Translated, it gives CASSPGRRERSYTF. Based on the CDR3 plus reference TRBV5-6 and TRBJ1-2, the full variable domain is DAGVTQSPTHLIKTRGQQVTLRCSPKSGHDTVSWYQQALGQGPQFIFQYYEEEERQRGNFPDRFSGHQFPNYSSELNVNALLLGDSALYLCASSPGRRERSYTFGSGTRLTVV.

This chain uses TRBV30 with TRBJ1-6; 7 bases line up with TRBD1. The V gene's germline CDR1 is GTSNPN and CDR2 SVGIG (reference sequence). This CDR3 region has 15 residues. V shed 3 bases, J shed 9 bases, and the junction held 11 bases outside the gene matches. The CDR3 region has the DNA TGTGCCTGGAGGGAGAGGGGGCCGAGGGGTTCACCCCTCCACTTT. Its translation: CAWRERGPRGSPLHF.

The rearrangement uses TRBV19 and TRBJ2-1; D remains unclear. V was cut by 5 bases and J by 5 bases, with 13 bases left in between. The CDR3 extends over 14 amino acids. Germline V gene sequence: CDR1 LNHDA, CDR2 SQIVND (reference sequence). CDR3 loop: CASSLGGGHNEQFF. As DNA, the CDR3 is TGTGCCAGTAGTTTAGGTGGCGGCCACAATGAGCAGTTCTTC.

The chain combines TRBV19 with TRBJ2-7; D unresolved. Germline CDR1 and CDR2: LNHDA and SQIVND (reference sequence). V dropped 3 bases and J dropped 1 base, with 10 bases sitting between them. This CDR3 region has 14 residues. CDR3 region: CASSIGAVSYEQYF. The CDR3 DNA reads as TGTGCCAGTAGTATCGGAGCAGTTTCCTACGAGCAGTACTTC.

This rearrangement joins TRBV10-3 to TRBJ1-3; D may be TRBD1 (6 bases). This CDR3 spans 14 amino acids. Germline loops: CDR1 ENHRY, CDR2 SYGVKD. The V end was cut by 3 bases, the J end by 0 bases, with 6 bases between. The DNA of the CDR3 is TGTGCCATCAGTGAAGGGGGCTCTGGAAACACCATATATTTT. It specifies CAISEGGSGNTIYF.

The chain carries TRBV1 and TRBJ1-1. TRBV1 is flagged as a pseudogene. The CDR3 is 14 residues long. The CDR3 loop is CTSSPRPGDAGAFF. CDR3 in DNA: TGCACCAGCAGCCCAAGACCCGGGGACGCTGGAGCTTTCTTT.

The genes are TRBV11-1 and TRBJ1-1, with D unclear. The CDR3 sequence is 14 residues long. Between the trimmed V and J ends, which lost 5 bases and 2 bases, there was a span of 12 bases. Germline V lookup: CDR1 SGHAT, CDR2 FQDESV (reference sequence). The CDR3 nucleotides are TGTGCCAGCAGCCTTCCAGCATCTAACACTGAAGCTTTCTTT. It yields the protein CASSLPASNTEAFF.

The CDR3 loop is CASSAGTVGGYTF. DNA of the CDR3: TGTGCCAGCAGCGCCGGGACAGTGGGGGGCTACACCTTC. The chain has TRBV9 and TRBJ1-2, with 7 bases fitting TRBD1. The V and J ends lost 3 bases and 8 bases, in that order; junction bases with no gene match: 7. Germline loops: CDR1 SGDLS, CDR2 YYNGEE. The CDR3 sequence is 13 residues long.

V and J are TRBV4-2 and TRBJ2-1; D perhaps matches TRBD2 (6 bases). Germline V CDR1 and CDR2: LGHNA, YNFKEQ. CDR3 length equals 15 residues. V was shortened by 4 bases and J by 4 bases, with 14 bases between the two germline ends. In nucleotides, the CDR3 is TGTGCCAGCAGCCCCTTAGCGGTACCGTACAATGAGCAGTTCTTC. Translated, it gives CASSPLAVPYNEQFF.

The count of this clone is one. The chain couples TRBV11-2 to TRBJ1-2; 7 bases match TRBD1. J lost 9 bases, V lost 4 bases, and 11 bases had no gene match. The CDR3 consists of 14 residues. CDR1 is SGHAT and CDR2 is FQNNGV in the germline V gene. This chain's CDR3 is CASSSYKPGGSYTF. The CDR3 bases are TGTGCCAGCAGCTCTTATAAGCCAGGGGGAAGCTACACCTTC.

The gene calls are TRBV11-2 and TRBJ2-7, with D possibly being TRBD2 (6 bases). Germline V CDR1 and CDR2: SGHAT, FQNNGV. This CDR3 is 13 amino acids long. Trimming shortened V by 3 bases and J by 2 bases, and 8 bases separated the two germline ends. The CDR3 nucleotides read TGTGCCAGCAGCTTTCCGGGGGCCTACGAGCAGTACTTC. It specifies CASSFPGAYEQYF.

The genes are TRBV5-6 and TRBJ1-1; unclear D gene. Germline V gene data show CDR1 as SGHDT and CDR2 as YYEEEE. Deletions cut 0 bases from V and 3 bases from J, with 18 bases between. This CDR3 spans 17 amino acids. CDR3 DNA: TGTGCCAGCAGCTTGGTAGGCGGGATTGGGGTGGACACTGAAGCTTTCTTT. Translated: CASSLVGGIGVDTEAFF.